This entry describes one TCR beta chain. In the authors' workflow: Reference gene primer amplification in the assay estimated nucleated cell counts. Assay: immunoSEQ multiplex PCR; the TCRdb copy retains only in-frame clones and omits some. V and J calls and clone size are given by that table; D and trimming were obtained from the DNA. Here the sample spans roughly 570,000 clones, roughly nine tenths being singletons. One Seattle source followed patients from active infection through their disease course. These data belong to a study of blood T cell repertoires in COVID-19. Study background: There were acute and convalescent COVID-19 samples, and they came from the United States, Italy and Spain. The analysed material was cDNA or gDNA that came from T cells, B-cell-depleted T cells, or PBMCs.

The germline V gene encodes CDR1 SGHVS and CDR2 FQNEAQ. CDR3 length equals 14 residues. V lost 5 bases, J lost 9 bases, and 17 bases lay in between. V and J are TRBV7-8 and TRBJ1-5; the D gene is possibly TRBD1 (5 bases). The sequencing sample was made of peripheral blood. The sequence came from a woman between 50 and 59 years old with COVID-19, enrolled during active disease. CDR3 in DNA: TGTGCCAGCAGCCCACGGGGGAGGGAGTGGCCCCAGCATTTT. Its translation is CASSPRGREWPQHF.